The rows below give T cell receptor beta chains drawn from one sample of a study of CXCR4 blockade with PD-1 therapy in pancreatic cancer. Assay: immunoSEQ multiplex PCR; the TCRdb copy retains only in-frame clones and omits some. The sample shows around 1,600 clones, about two fifths of them seen only once. Sequenced material: tumor tissue. Source of these receptors: a human donor with pancreatic ductal adenocarcinoma. Each CDR3 is given with its conserved first and last residue. A D gene is named only where the DNA matches it firmly. Clone size is stated in some rows and not others, as once, few, many or a class when expanded.

abundance	v_gene	j_gene	d_gene	CDR3aa	CDR3nt
.	TRBV11-3	TRBJ2-5	.	CASRRGGSIQETQYF	TGTGCCAGCAGACGTGGGGGGTCGATCCAAGAGACCCAGTACTTC
.	TRBV29-1	TRBJ2-2	.	CSVSRPNTGELFF	TGCAGCGTTAGTCGTCCGAACACCGGGGAGCTGTTTTTT
few	TRBV6-8	TRBJ1-3	.	CASRPDGPSSGNTIYF	TGTGCCAGCAGACCCGATGGCCCTTCCTCTGGAAACACCATATATTTT
few	TRBV11-3	TRBJ2-7	TRBD2	CASSLRGLAGVYEQYF	TGTGCCAGCAGCCTCCGCGGACTAGCGGGAGTCTACGAGCAGTACTTC
few	TRBV18	TRBJ1-3	.	CASSPLRDGGNTIYF	TGTGCCAGCTCACCACTACGGGACGGCGGAAACACCATATATTTT
.	TRBV14	TRBJ2-1	.	CASSRASSYNEQFF	TGTGCCAGCAGCAGGGCTAGCTCCTACAATGAGCAGTTCTTC
few	TRBV2	TRBJ2-3	.	CASREFTDTQYF	TGTGCCAGCAGGGAATTTACAGATACGCAGTATTTT
.	TRBV18	TRBJ2-3	.	CASSPMQGRTDMQYF	TGTGCCAGCTCACCGATGCAGGGACGCACAGATATGCAGTATTTT
.	TRBV29-1	TRBJ2-5	.	CSVDGLEETQYF	TGCAGCGTTGACGGGTTAGAAGAGACCCAGTACTTC
few	TRBV10-2	TRBJ1-1	.	CASSRGQQNTEAFF	TGCGCCAGCAGTCGAGGACAGCAGAACACTGAAGCTTTCTTT
.	TRBV19	TRBJ1-1	.	CASSMGDRPNTEAFF	TGTGCCAGTAGTATGGGCGACAGACCGAACACTGAAGCTTTCTTT
few	TRBV11-3	TRBJ2-2	.	CASSRDRGTRELFF	TGTGCCAGCAGTCGAGACCGCGGGACAAGGGAGCTGTTTTTT
.	TRBV11-1	TRBJ1-1	TRBD1	CASSLRWGIRGGITEAFF	TGTGCCAGCAGCTTAAGGTGGGGGATTAGAGGGGGCATCACTGAAGCTTTCTTT
once	TRBV12-5	TRBJ2-2	.	CASTSRGGELFF	TGTGCCAGCACCTCTCGGGGCGGGGAGCTGTTTTTT
.	TRBV6-8	TRBJ1-1	.	CAIGTAPDTEAFF	TGTGCCATCGGGACGGCGCCAGACACTGAAGCTTTCTTT
few	TRBV6-8	TRBJ1-6	.	CASKEAGLNSPLHF	TGTGCCAGCAAGGAAGCAGGCCTAAATTCACCCCTCCACTTT
once	TRBV28	TRBJ1-2	TRBD1	CASSLQGAYGYTF	TGTGCCAGCAGTTTACAGGGGGCGTATGGCTACACCTTC
few	TRBV11-3	TRBJ2-5	.	CASSPAALQETQYF	TGTGCCAGCAGCCCTGCCGCACTCCAAGAGACCCAGTACTTC
.	TRBV11-3	TRBJ2-2	.	CASSLGSGQWNTGELFF	TGTGCCAGCAGCTTAGGATCTGGCCAGTGGAACACCGGGGAGCTGTTTTTT
once	TRBV18	TRBJ1-5	.	CASSAGHNQPQHF	TGTGCCAGCTCCGCGGGGCACAATCAGCCCCAGCATTTT
.	TRBV19	TRBJ1-2	.	CASSQTYGYTF	TGTGCCAGTAGTCAGACTTATGGCTACACCTTC
.	TRBV19	TRBJ2-2	.	CASSPGFERFGELFF	TGTGCCAGTAGTCCGGGATTTGAACGGTTCGGGGAGCTGTTTTTT
medium-sized	TRBV6-8	TRBJ2-5	.	CASSAQGSRETQYF	TGTGCCAGCAGTGCTCAGGGGTCTCGAGAGACCCAGTACTTC
.	TRBV18	TRBJ2-2	.	CASSPLAPTANTGELFF	TGTGCCAGCTCACCACTAGCACCGACAGCGAACACCGGGGAGCTGTTTTTT
.	TRBV12-2	TRBJ2-7	.	CASRQGSNSYEQYF	TGTGCCAGTAGACAGGGGTCTAACTCCTACGAGCAGTACTTC
large	TRBV14	TRBJ2-5	.	CASPPWGCPQETQYF	TGTGCCAGCCCCCCTTGGGGGTGTCCCCAAGAGACCCAGTACTTC
.	TRBV19	TRBJ2-2	.	CASSLTGIGELFF	TGTGCCAGTAGTTTAACAGGTATCGGGGAGCTGTTTTTT
.	TRBV11-3	TRBJ2-7	TRBD2	CASSPTSGSFHEQYF	TGTGCCAGCAGTCCGACTAGCGGGAGTTTCCACGAGCAGTACTTC
medium-sized	TRBV11-3	TRBJ1-4	.	CASSRQASTNEKLFF	TGTGCCAGCAGCCGACAGGCCTCAACTAATGAAAAACTGTTTTTT
.	TRBV10-2	TRBJ2-5	.	CASSEQRQETQYF	TGCGCCAGCAGTGAGCAACGCCAAGAGACCCAGTACTTC
.	TRBV18	TRBJ1-3	.	CASSLQSRTDYSGNTIYF	TGTGCCAGCTCACTCCAATCGCGGACGGACTACTCTGGAAACACCATATATTTT
.	TRBV12-5	TRBJ2-3	TRBD2	CASGSSGSVRDTQYF	TGTGCTAGTGGTTCTAGCGGGAGTGTACGAGATACGCAGTATTTT
.	TRBV9	TRBJ1-1	.	CASSEGRTEAFF	TGTGCCAGCAGCGAGGGCAGGACTGAAGCTTTCTTT
.	TRBV6-8	TRBJ2-2	TRBD1	CAIQGVQDTGELFF	TGTGCCATCCAGGGGGTGCAAGACACCGGGGAGCTGTTTTTT
.	TRBV5-1	TRBJ1-1	.	CASSLAERDTEAFF	TGCGCCAGCAGCTTGGCCGAGCGGGACACTGAAGCTTTCTTT
.	TRBV14	TRBJ1-1	.	CASSLAGLEAFF	TGTGCCAGCAGCCTTGCGGGGCTTGAAGCTTTCTTT
.	TRBV18	TRBJ1-5	.	CASSQDSNQPQHF	TGTGCCAGCTCACAGGATAGCAATCAGCCCCAGCATTTT
few	TRBV6-8	TRBJ2-7	TRBD2	CASSYGLADAYEQYF	TGTGCCAGCAGTTATGGCCTAGCGGATGCCTACGAGCAGTACTTC
.	TRBV19	TRBJ2-1	.	CASSVDGYNEQFF	TGTGCCAGTAGTGTGGACGGCTACAATGAGCAGTTCTTC
few	TRBV13	TRBJ2-3	.	CASREGGVVGDTQYF	TGTGCCAGCAGGGAGGGAGGAGTGGTGGGGGATACGCAGTATTTT
medium-sized	TRBV11-3	TRBJ2-1	.	CASSLGGTNNEQFF	TGTGCCAGCAGCTTAGGTGGGACGAACAATGAGCAGTTCTTC
once	TRBV14	TRBJ1-1	TRBD1	CASSHGQGTFF	TGTGCCAGCAGCCATGGACAGGGCACATTCTTT
.	TRBV11-3	TRBJ2-1	.	CASSLGREAYNEQFF	TGTGCCAGCAGCTTGGGACGCGAGGCCTACAATGAGCAGTTCTTC
medium-sized	TRBV11-3	TRBJ2-3	TRBD2	CASSLRGGSTDTQYF	TGTGCCAGCAGCCTTCGGGGGGGATCCACAGATACGCAGTATTTT
medium-sized	TRBV6-8	TRBJ2-3	.	CASSYSGTSTDTQYF	TGTGCCAGCAGTTACTCCGGGACTAGCACAGATACGCAGTATTTT
.	TRBV6-8	TRBJ1-2	.	CASRHSRDKHNYGYTF	TGTGCCAGTCGCCACTCCCGGGACAAGCATAACTATGGCTACACCTTC
.	TRBV10-2	TRBJ2-2	TRBD1	CASERPPGQGSNTGELFF	TGCGCCAGCGAACGACCCCCGGGACAGGGTTCGAACACCGGGGAGCTGTTTTTT
.	TRBV19	TRBJ1-3	.	CASSWSSSGNTIYF	TGTGCCAGTAGTTGGTCGAGCTCTGGAAACACCATATATTTT